These 20 T cell receptor beta chains share one sample of origin, sequenced in a study of cytomegalovirus exposure and HLA in healthy donors (dated by TCRdb to about 2017). The receptor library was made with the immunoSEQ multiplex PCR assay. The multiplex PCR relied on a mix of 60 forward primers for TCR Vbeta segments and 13 reverse primers for TCR Jbeta segments. Drawn from immuneACCESS, this table holds only the in-frame rearrangements with V and J called that TCRdb kept. Clones are partly lost; checked studies trace under half to an unresolved V gene and leave the rest unexplained. A total of 150,000 or so clones appear in this sample, 73% of them only once. The ten biggest clones cover 1.5% to 2% of the sample. The specimen sequenced was PBMCs. All receptors derive from a woman younger than 35 in good health and CMV-seronegative.

V is TRBV5-4 and J is TRBJ2-5, with TRBD2 identical over 12 bases. This CDR3 spans 17 amino acids. The V and J ends lost 7 bases and 1 base, in that order; junction bases with no gene match: 11. Per the germline V gene, CDR1 is SGHNT and CDR2 is YYREEE (reference sequence). The CDR3 loop reads CASGGLGLAGIQETQYF. The CDR3 DNA is TGTGCCAGCGGGGGACTAGGACTAGCGGGAATCCAAGAGACCCAGTACTTC.

The chain couples TRBV6-5 to TRBJ1-1; 7 bases are a match to TRBD1. The germline V gene encodes CDR1 MNHEY and CDR2 SVGAGI. The CDR3 spans 13 residues. Trimming at V came to 8 bases and at J to 0 bases, leaving 3 bases not matched to a gene. Written as DNA, the CDR3 is TGTGCCAGCCGGGACAGCCTGAACACTGAAGCTTTCTTT. As protein: CASRDSLNTEAFF.

This clone was counted a single time. The rearrangement links TRBV10-2 to TRBJ2-2, with TRBD2 matching over 8 bases. The CDR3 spans 19 residues. J gave up 2 bases and V 8 bases, and 19 bases lay outside the gene matches. Germline values: CDR1 WSHSY, CDR2 SAAADI. For the CDR3, the DNA is TGCGCCAGCGGGGGGCGGGGGGCCCTCGGGTTCCTTAACACCGGGGAGCTGTTTTTT. Protein sequence: CASGGRGALGFLNTGELFF.

The sample holds a few counts of this clone. This chain connects TRBV6-5 to TRBJ1-5; maybe TRBD1 (6 bases). Germline V gene data show CDR1 as MNHEY and CDR2 as SVGAGI. Trimming shortened V by 8 bases and J by 6 bases, and 17 bases separated the two germline ends. This CDR3 spans 14 amino acids. The CDR3 DNA reads as TGTGCCAGCGGACGGAGAAAGGGGGTTCAGCCCCAGCATTTT. Protein product: CASGRRKGVQPQHF.

V usage is TRBV19 and J usage is TRBJ1-1; a possible D gene is TRBD1 (5 bases). The V gene's germline CDR1 is LNHDA and CDR2 SQIVND (reference sequence). V was clipped by 5 bases and J by 1 base, with 14 bases between them. The CDR3 totals 15 residues. CDR3 bases: TGTGCCAGTAGTGACGGGGGGGGACCGAACACTGAAGCTTTCTTT. Translating it yields CASSDGGGPNTEAFF. Filled out from reference TRBV19 and TRBJ1-1, the complete variable domain reads DGGITQSPKYLFRKEGQNVTLSCEQNLNHDAMYWYRQDPGQGLRLIYYSQIVNDFQKGDIAEGYSVSREKKESFPLTVTSAQKNPTAFYLCASSDGGGPNTEAFFGQGTRLTVV.

The chain joins TRBV4-1 to TRBJ2-7; TRBD2 matches 13 bases. CDR3 size: 18 residues. Trimming took 2 bases from V and 4 from J; bases not matched to a gene: 11. Germline V gene data show CDR1 as MGHRA and CDR2 as YSYEKL. The CDR3 loop is CASSQYPPGLAGPYEQYV. The CDR3 DNA follows: TGCGCCAGCAGCCAATACCCCCCGGGACTAGCGGGGCCTTACGAGCAGTACGTC.

This sequence joins TRBV10-3 and TRBJ1-3; tentatively, D is TRBD1 (5 bases). The germline V and J ends were trimmed by 4 bases and 8 bases, with 12 bases remaining between them. CDR3 length equals 13 residues. CDR1 is ENHRY and CDR2 is SYGVKD in the germline V gene. CDR3 amino acids: CAISGSGGDTIYF. The CDR3 DNA reads TGTGCCATCAGTGGGAGCGGGGGAGACACCATATATTTT.

The chain employs TRBV19 and TRBJ2-1, with D possibly TRBD1 on 5 matching bases. Germline values: CDR1 LNHDA, CDR2 SQIVND (reference sequence). Trimming took 3 bases from V and 4 from J, leaving 13 bases between them. The CDR3 has 15 amino acids. The CDR3 coding sequence is TGTGCCAGTAGTATTCCGGGCCAGGGATACAATGAGCAGTTCTTC. Translation: CASSIPGQGYNEQFF. Based on the CDR3 plus reference TRBV19 and TRBJ2-1, the full variable domain is DGGITQSPKYLFRKEGQNVTLSCEQNLNHDAMYWYRQDPGQGLRLIYYSQIVNDFQKGDIAEGYSVSREKKESFPLTVTSAQKNPTAFYLCASSIPGQGYNEQFFGPGTRLTVL.

The gene calls are TRBV5-1 and TRBJ1-1, with 8 bases matching TRBD1. After removal of 4 bases from V and 1 base from J, the junction contained 6 bases not matched to a gene. This CDR3 comprises 15 residues. CDR1 is SGHRS and CDR2 is YFSETQ in the germline V gene. The CDR3 DNA follows: TGCGCCAGCAGCGCTGTCGGACAGGGGAACACTGAAGCTTTCTTT. Translating it yields CASSAVGQGNTEAFF.

The V and J genes are TRBV7-2 and TRBJ2-1; 7 bases agree with TRBD1. This CDR3 is 15 amino acids long. CDR1 SGHTA and CDR2 FQGNSA come from the germline V gene. V shed 5 bases and J 5 bases; nucleotides not matched to a gene: 9. In DNA, the CDR3 is TGTGCCAGCAGCCCGAGACAGGGAACCCACAATGAGCAGTTCTTC. Encoded protein: CASSPRQGTHNEQFF.

CDR3 DNA: TGTGCCAGCTCACCCTTACAGGACCTGAACACTGAAGCTTTCTTT. Translating gives CASSPLQDLNTEAFF. The chain couples TRBV18 to TRBJ1-1; TRBD1 might be the D (5 bases). The CDR3 sequence is 15 residues long. The V gene lost 3 bases and the J gene lost 0 bases, with 11 bases spanning the gap. Germline CDR1 is KGHSH and CDR2 is LQKENI.

Only a few counts were recorded for this clone. The rearrangement joins TRBV7-8 to TRBJ1-4; D call uncertain. CDR3 length: 15 residues. Germline CDR1 SGHVS, CDR2 FQNEAQ. V was clipped by 4 bases and J by 1 base, with 10 bases between them. CDR3 region: CASSSPTGTNEKLFF. CDR3 sequence (DNA): TGTGCCAGCAGCTCCCCGACTGGAACTAATGAAAAACTGTTTTTT.

The J gene is TRBJ1-1, the V gene TRBV11-2; D unresolved. From germline, CDR1 is SGHAT and CDR2 FQNNGV. Trimming cost V 6 bases and J 1 base, with 12 bases left between them. The CDR3 runs 14 residues. CDR3 amino acids: CASSYSPQNTEAFF. The CDR3 nucleotides read TGTGCCAGCAGTTACTCCCCCCAGAACACTGAAGCTTTCTTT.

V gene TRBV27 combines with J gene TRBJ2-7, with a weak D call TRBD2 (5 bases). This CDR3 has 13 residues. V was cut by 3 bases and J by 5 bases, with 11 bases left in between. Germline values: CDR1 MNHEY, CDR2 SMNVEV (reference sequence). The CDR3 DNA sequence: TGTGCCAGCAGTTTTCTTGGGAGCCACGAGCAGTACTTC. It is translated as CASSFLGSHEQYF.

The chain has TRBV4-2 and TRBJ2-3; TRBD2 aligns across 15 bases. The CDR3 runs to 16 residues. The germline gives CDR1 LGHNA, CDR2 YNFKEQ. Losses at the gene ends were 2 bases for V and 5 bases for J; bases not matched to a gene: 2. The CDR3 reads CASSQRTSGGVDTQYF. CDR3 sequence (DNA): TGTGCCAGCAGCCAACGGACTAGCGGGGGGGTAGATACGCAGTATTTT.

This clone was seen a handful of times. The V and J genes are TRBV27 and TRBJ2-1; D may be TRBD1 (6 bases). The germline V and J ends were trimmed by 6 bases and 0 bases, with 9 bases remaining between them. CDR1 and CDR2 from the germline V gene are MNHEY and SMNVEV (reference sequence). The CDR3 runs 14 residues. The CDR3 DNA reads TGTGCCAGCAGACGGGACAACTCCTACAATGAGCAGTTCTTC. The encoded protein is CASRRDNSYNEQFF.

This clone was observed a single time. The rearrangement uses TRBV30 and TRBJ2-1; D is perhaps TRBD2 (6 bases). This CDR3 has 18 residues. Germline lookup yields CDR1 GTSNPN and CDR2 SVGIG (reference sequence). Trimming removed 1 base at V and 2 bases at J, with 21 bases between. The CDR3 loop is CAWSDGAGRLGPYNEQFF. The CDR3, as DNA: TGTGCCTGGAGTGACGGTGCGGGCAGACTAGGCCCCTACAATGAGCAGTTCTTC.

This chain joins TRBV9 and TRBJ1-4; TRBD1 is a possible D gene (5 bases). The germline V gene has CDR1 SGDLS and CDR2 YYNGEE. CDR3 length equals 14 residues. V lost 0 bases and J lost 8, with 11 bases in between. The CDR3 coding sequence is TGTGCCAGCAGCGTAGACCAGGGTGGGGAAAAACTGTTTTTT. Its protein is CASSVDQGGEKLFF.

The rearrangement links TRBV13 to TRBJ1-1; D ambiguous. Deletions cut 6 bases from V and 1 base from J, with 9 bases between. Germline V CDR1 and CDR2: PRHDT, FYEKMQ (reference sequence). The CDR3 is 13 amino acids. The CDR3: CASSFQENTEAFF. DNA of the CDR3: TGTGCCAGCAGTTTTCAGGAGAACACTGAAGCTTTCTTT.

The chain is built from TRBV11-2 and TRBJ1-2; D is undetermined. From germline, CDR1 is SGHAT and CDR2 FQNNGV. CDR3 length: 14 residues. Trimming stripped 0 bases from V and 2 bases from J, with 7 bases between. CDR3 sequence: CASSLEGRNYGYTF. The CDR3 DNA reads TGTGCCAGCAGCTTAGAGGGCAGGAACTATGGCTACACCTTC.